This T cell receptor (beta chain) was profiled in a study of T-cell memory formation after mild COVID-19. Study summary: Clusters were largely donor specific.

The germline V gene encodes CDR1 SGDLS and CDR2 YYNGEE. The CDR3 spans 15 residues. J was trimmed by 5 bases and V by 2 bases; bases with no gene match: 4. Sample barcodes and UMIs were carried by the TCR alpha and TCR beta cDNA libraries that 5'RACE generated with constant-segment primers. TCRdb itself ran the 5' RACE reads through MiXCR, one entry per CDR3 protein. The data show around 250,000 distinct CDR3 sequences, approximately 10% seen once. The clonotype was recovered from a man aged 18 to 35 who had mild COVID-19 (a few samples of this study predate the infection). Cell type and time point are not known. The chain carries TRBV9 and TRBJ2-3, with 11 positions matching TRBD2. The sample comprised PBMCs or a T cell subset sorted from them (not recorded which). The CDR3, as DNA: TGTGCCAGCAGCGTTAGCGGGGGGGCCAAAGATACGCAGTATTTT. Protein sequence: CASSVSGGAKDTQYF.